This note documents a single T cell receptor (beta chain) sequence. No antigen is known for it. Assay: immunoSEQ multiplex PCR; the TCRdb copy retains only in-frame clones and omits some. This table holds about 88,000 clones, approximately 91% found once. The trim removed 6 bases at V and 3 bases at J, leaving 11 bases unmatched. CDR1 is KGHSH, CDR2 LQKENI, per germline. This CDR3 is 15 amino acids long. These data originate in a study of T cell responses to AZD1222 COVID-19 vaccine. Study-level points and caveats: Spike-specific TCR breadth and depth went up after people got two AZD1222 doses. Along spike, vaccine-associated CD4 TCRs were found throughout, with dominance at 160-218 and 743-854. The donor group comprised mostly white British people and more females; the analysis possibly underestimated clonal diversity. As reported, nearly half of all spike-specific TCRs target variant regions that are unmutated.

The sequenced sample was peripheral blood, obtained 28 days after the second AZD1222 dose. This rearrangement joins TRBV18 to TRBJ2-7, with 7 bases fitting TRBD1. This TCR was recovered from an adult who received the AZD1222 COVID-19 vaccine. The CDR3 reads CASSPAGTVVYEQYF. The CDR3 nucleotides are TGTGCCAGCTCTCCGGCCGGGACAGTAGTCTACGAGCAGTACTTC.